These T cell receptor gamma chains were read from a single sample in a study of intestinal T cells in coeliac disease. TCRdb re-called the multiplex PCR reads via CATT. The table shows around 900 gamma-chain clones, with around half occurring only once. Specimen: a duodenal biopsy. These receptors were collected from a human donor with celiac disease. The CDR3 runs from the conserved cysteine through the conserved F or W. Some rows have no size entry. The others give once, few or many, or a class for an expanded clone.

j_call v_call clone_size cdr3_aa cdr3_nt
TRGJP2 TRGV8 - CATLGFRGSDWIKTF TGTGCCACCTTGGGATTCAGGGGTAGTGATTGGATCAAGACGTTT
TRGJ1/TRGJ2 TRGV11 - CACWSDYYKKLF TGTGCCTGCTGGAGCGATTATTATAAGAAACTCTTT
TRGJP1 TRGV10 - CAAWIGGSTTGWFKIF TGTGCTGCGTGGATTGGAGGTAGTACCACTGGTTGGTTCAAGATATTT
TRGJ1/TRGJ2 TRGV8 - CATWDRLGIKKLF TGTGCCACCTGGGATAGGCTAGGCATTAAGAAACTCTTT
TRGJ1/TRGJ2 TRGV8 large CATWDPYKKLF TGTGCCACCTGGGACCCCTATAAGAAACTCTTT
TRGJP1 TRGV10 - CARGTQVGPNTTGWFKIF TGTGCGCGTGGGACTCAAGTTGGGCCCAATACCACTGGTTGGTTCAAGATATTT
TRGJP1 TRGV10 - CAAWDCDGTTGWFKIF TGTGCTGCGTGGGATTGCGACGGTACCACTGGTTGGTTCAAGATATTT
TRGJP1 TRGV10 large CAAWDKGTGWFKIF TGTGCTGCGTGGGATAAAGGCACTGGTTGGTTCAAGATATTT
TRGJ1/TRGJ2 TRGV4 - CATWDGRSNYYKKLF TGTGCCACCTGGGATGGGCGATCGAATTATTATAAGAAACTCTTT
TRGJP1 TRGV10 once CAAQPYHTGWFKIF TGTGCTGCCCAACCTTACCACACTGGTTGGTTCAAGATATTT
TRGJP2 TRGV10 few CAAWGKTLGDWIKTF TGTGCTGCGTGGGGTAAAACCCTCGGTGATTGGATCAAGACGTTT
TRGJP2 TRGV8 large CATWDSSDWIKTF TGTGCCACCTGGGATAGTAGTGATTGGATCAAGACGTTT
TRGJP1 TRGV2 - CATWDRCSFKIF TGTGCCACCTGGGACCGGTGCTCGTTCAAGATATTT
TRGJ1/TRGJ2 TRGV2 large CATWVPPVVKKLF TGTGCCACCTGGGTCCCCCCCGTGGTGAAGAAACTCTTT
TRGJ1/TRGJ2 TRGV5 - CATWDKARKKLF TGTGCCACCTGGGACAAGGCGCGTAAGAAACTCTTT
TRGJP2 TRGV2 hyperexpanded CATWESDWIKTF TGTGCCACCTGGGAGAGTGATTGGATCAAGACGTTT
TRGJP1 TRGV10 - CAAWDSEVGHTTGWFKIF TGTGCTGCGTGGGACTCCGAAGTTGGCCATACCACTGGTTGGTTCAAGATATTT
TRGJP1 TRGV10 - CAALGWASGWFKIF TGTGCTGCGTTGGGATGGGCCTCTGGTTGGTTCAAGATATTT
TRGJP1 TRGV10 - CAALGLKATGWFKIF TGTGCTGCGTTGGGATTGAAGGCCACTGGTTGGTTCAAGATATTT
TRGJ1/TRGJ2 TRGV8 few CATWDSTSNYYKKLF TGTGCCACCTGGGATAGTACTTCGAATTATTATAAGAAACTCTTT
TRGJ1/TRGJ2 TRGV5 - CATVGPARGRYYKKLF TGTGCCACCGTGGGACCTGCTCGCGGGCGTTATTATAAGAAACTCTTT
TRGJP2 TRGV10 - CAAWVNLRDWIKTF TGTGCTGCGTGGGTAAACCTACGTGATTGGATCAAGACGTTT
TRGJ1/TRGJ2 TRGV3 large CATWDRRWKLF TGTGCCACCTGGGACAGGCGTTGGAAACTCTTT
TRGJP1 TRGV10 - CAAWDYTLGFATGWFKIF TGTGCTGCGTGGGATTATACCCTAGGTTTTGCCACTGGTTGGTTCAAGATATTT
TRGJP2 TRGV10 - CAAWVKPSVSWIKTF TGTGCTGCGTGGGTAAAACCCTCGGTGAGTTGGATCAAGACGTTT
TRGJP1 TRGV10 - CAAWDLIQPFGWFKIF TGTGCTGCGTGGGATCTAATCCAACCTTTTGGTTGGTTCAAGATATTT
TRGJ1/TRGJ2 TRGV4 large CATWDEGVEKLF TGTGCCACCTGGGATGAGGGTGTGGAGAAACTCTTT
TRGJP1 TRGV10 - CAAWIIPLGWFKIF TGTGCTGCGTGGATTATACCACTTGGTTGGTTCAAGATATTT
TRGJ1/TRGJ2 TRGV8 - CAPGPYKKLF TGTGCACCTGGACCCTATAAGAAACTCTTT
TRGJP1 TRGV9 large CAFATTGWFKIF TGTGCCTTTGCTACCACTGGTTGGTTCAAGATATTT
TRGJP2 TRGV2 - CATWDGPYIVSDWIKTF TGTGCCACCTGGGACGGTCCCTATATAGTTAGTGATTGGATCAAGACGTTT
TRGJ1/TRGJ2 TRGV10 - CAACPDYYKKLF TGTGCTGCGTGTCCCGACTATTATAAGAAACTCTTT
TRGJ1/TRGJ2 TRGV10 - CAARCGRGKKLF TGTGCCGCGCGGTGTGGGAGGGGGAAGAAACTCTTT
TRGJP1 TRGV10 large CAACWFKIF TGTGCTGCGTGTTGGTTCAAGATATTT
TRGJP1 TRGV3 few CATWDRQSMAGSKIF TGTGCCACCTGGGACAGGCAGTCCATGGCCGGTTCAAAGATATTT
TRGJ1/TRGJ2 TRGV8 large CATWDIYYKKLF TGTGCCACCTGGGATATCTATTATAAGAAACTCTTT
TRGJP1 TRGV11 large CACWWRFKIF TGTGCCTGCTGGTGGAGGTTCAAGATATTT
TRGJ1/TRGJ2 TRGV2 - CATWDGPFSPFAKLF TGTGCCACCTGGGACGGGCCGTTCAGCCCCTTTGCGAAACTCTTT
TRGJ1/TRGJ2 TRGV3 large CATWDRHYKKLF TGTGCCACCTGGGACAGGCACTATAAGAAACTCTTT
TRGJP1 TRGV11 - CASELFGFKIF TGTGCCTCGGAGCTGTTTGGTTTCAAGATATTT
TRGJ1/TRGJ2 TRGV2 - CATWDVLGKKLF TGTGCCACCTGGGACGTCTTAGGTAAGAAACTCTTT
TRGJ1/TRGJ2 TRGV8 large CATWDTHKKLF TGTGCCACCTGGGATACTCATAAGAAACTCTTT
TRGJP2 TRGV11 few CACWIERSVLEVKTF TGTGCCTGCTGGATTGAACGTAGTGTATTGGAAGTCAAGACGTTT
TRGJ1/TRGJ2 TRGV9 - CASKLNRYKKLF TGTGCCTCTAAACTCAATCGGTATAAGAAACTCTTT
TRGJ1/TRGJ2 TRGV10 - CAAWDVSPKLF TGTGCTGCGTGGGATGTATCCCCTAAACTCTTT
TRGJP2 TRGV10 - CARVGKTLGDWIKTF TGTGCTCGCGTGGGTAAAACCCTCGGTGATTGGATCAAGACGTTT
TRGJP1 TRGV10 once CAALGQSTGWFKIF TGTGCTGCGTTGGGACAGAGCACTGGTTGGTTCAAGATATTT
TRGJ1/TRGJ2 TRGV9 - CARGWWNNKKLF TGTGCTCGTGGATGGTGGAATAATAAGAAACTCTTT
TRGJ1/TRGJ2 TRGV4 - CATWGVITYKKLF TGTGCCACCTGGGGGGTAATTACTTATAAGAAACTCTTT
TRGJ1/TRGJ2 TRGV2 large CATWDASYYKKLF TGTGCCACCTGGGACGCCAGTTATTATAAGAAACTCTTT
TRGJ1/TRGJ2 TRGV3 - CATWDGLFIIKKLF TGTGCCACCTGGGACGGATTATTTATTATAAAGAAACTCTTT
TRGJ1/TRGJ2 TRGV10 few CAAWDIKKLF TGTGCTGCGTGGGATATAAAGAAACTCTTT
TRGJP2 TRGV5 large CATWDRSSDWIKTF TGTGCCACCTGGGACCGGAGTAGTGATTGGATCAAGACGTTT
TRGJ1/TRGJ2 TRGV3 large CATWVPKNYYKKLF TGTGCCACCTGGGTCCCCAAGAATTATTATAAGAAACTCTTT
TRGJP1 TRGV8 large CATCGADWFKIF TGTGCCACCTGCGGTGCCGATTGGTTCAAGATATTT
TRGJ1/TRGJ2 TRGV4 - CATWDGPYKKLF TGTGCCACCTGGGACGGCCCTTATAAGAAACTCTTT